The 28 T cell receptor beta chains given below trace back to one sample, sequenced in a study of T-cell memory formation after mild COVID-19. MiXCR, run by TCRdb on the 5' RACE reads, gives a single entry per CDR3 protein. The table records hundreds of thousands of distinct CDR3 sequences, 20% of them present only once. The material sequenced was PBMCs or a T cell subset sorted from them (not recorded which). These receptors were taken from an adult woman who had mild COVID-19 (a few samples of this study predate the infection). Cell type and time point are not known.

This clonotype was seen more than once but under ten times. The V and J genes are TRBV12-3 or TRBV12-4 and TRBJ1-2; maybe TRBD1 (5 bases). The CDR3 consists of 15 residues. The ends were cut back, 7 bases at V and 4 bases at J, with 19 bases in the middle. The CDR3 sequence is CASTPPGGRAYGYTF. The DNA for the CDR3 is TGTGCCAGCACCCCCCCGGGGGGACGCGCCTATGGCTACACCTTC.

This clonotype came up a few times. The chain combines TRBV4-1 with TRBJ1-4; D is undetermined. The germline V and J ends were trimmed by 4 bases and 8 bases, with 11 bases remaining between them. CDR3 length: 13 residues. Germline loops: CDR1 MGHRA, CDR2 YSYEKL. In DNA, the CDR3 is TGCGCCAGCAGCCTCCACAGCGGCGAAAAACTGTTTTTT. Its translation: CASSLHSGEKLFF.

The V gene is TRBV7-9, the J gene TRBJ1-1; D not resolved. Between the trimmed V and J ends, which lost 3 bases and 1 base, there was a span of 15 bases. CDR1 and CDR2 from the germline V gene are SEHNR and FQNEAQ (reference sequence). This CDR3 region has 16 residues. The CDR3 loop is CASSFLSGMENTEAFF. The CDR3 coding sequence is TGTGCCAGCAGCTTTTTATCGGGAATGGAGAACACTGAAGCTTTCTTT.

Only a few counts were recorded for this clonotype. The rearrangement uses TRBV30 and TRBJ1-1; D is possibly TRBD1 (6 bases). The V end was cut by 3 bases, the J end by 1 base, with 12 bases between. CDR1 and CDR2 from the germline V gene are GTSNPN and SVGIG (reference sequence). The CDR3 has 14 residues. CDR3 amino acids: CAWRLETGNTEAFF. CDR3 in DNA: TGTGCCTGGAGACTGGAGACAGGGAACACTGAAGCTTTCTTT. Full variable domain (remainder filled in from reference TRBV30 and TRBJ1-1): SQTIHQWPATLVQPVGSPLSLECTVEGTSNPNLYWYRQAAGRGLQLLFYSVGIGQISSEVPQNLSASRPQDRQFILSSKKLLLSDSGFYLCAWRLETGNTEAFFGQGTRLTVV.

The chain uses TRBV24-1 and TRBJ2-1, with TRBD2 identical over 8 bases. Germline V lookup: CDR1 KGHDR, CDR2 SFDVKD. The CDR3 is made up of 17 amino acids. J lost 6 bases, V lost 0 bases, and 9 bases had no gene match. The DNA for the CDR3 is TGTGCCACCAGTGATTTGGCTGGAGCGGGAGAGTCCAATGAGCAGTTCTTC. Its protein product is CATSDLAGAGESNEQFF.

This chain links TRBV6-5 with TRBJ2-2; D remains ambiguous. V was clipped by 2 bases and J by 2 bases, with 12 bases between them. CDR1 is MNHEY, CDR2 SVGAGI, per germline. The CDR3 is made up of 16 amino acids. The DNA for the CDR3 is TGTGCCAGCAGTTACGTCGGCATCCAAAACACCGGGGAGCTGTTTTTT. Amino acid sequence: CASSYVGIQNTGELFF.

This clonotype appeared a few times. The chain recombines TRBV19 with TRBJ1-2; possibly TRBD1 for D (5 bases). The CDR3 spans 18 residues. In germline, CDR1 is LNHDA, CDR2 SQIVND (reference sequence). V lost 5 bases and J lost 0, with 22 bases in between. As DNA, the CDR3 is TGTGCCAGTAGTGCCGGGGCTTCAGGGCCCTTCACTAACTATGGCTACACCTTC. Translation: CASSAGASGPFTNYGYTF.

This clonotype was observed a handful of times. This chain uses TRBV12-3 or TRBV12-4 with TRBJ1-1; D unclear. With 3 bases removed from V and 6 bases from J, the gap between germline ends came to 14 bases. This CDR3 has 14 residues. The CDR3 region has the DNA TGTGCCAGCAGTTTCCGGCCGGGTCAGGCTGAAGCTTTCTTT. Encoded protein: CASSFRPGQAEAFF.

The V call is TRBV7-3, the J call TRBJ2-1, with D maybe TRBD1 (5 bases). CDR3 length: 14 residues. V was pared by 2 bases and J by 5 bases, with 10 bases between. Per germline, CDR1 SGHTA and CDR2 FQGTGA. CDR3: CASSLESGNNEQFF. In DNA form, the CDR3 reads TGTGCCAGCAGCTTAGAATCAGGGAACAATGAGCAGTTCTTC.

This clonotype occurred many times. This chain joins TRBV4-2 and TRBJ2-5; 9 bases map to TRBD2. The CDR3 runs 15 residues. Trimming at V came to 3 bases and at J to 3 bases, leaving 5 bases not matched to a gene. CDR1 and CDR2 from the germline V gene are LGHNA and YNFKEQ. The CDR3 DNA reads TGTGCCAGCAGCCACGTGGGCGGGGGGGAAGAGACCCAGTACTTC. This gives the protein CASSHVGGGEETQYF.

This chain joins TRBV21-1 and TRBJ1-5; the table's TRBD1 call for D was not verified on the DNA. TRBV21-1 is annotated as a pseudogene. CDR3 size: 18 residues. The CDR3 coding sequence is TGTGCCAGCAGCTCCCTAACAGCCCGGGACAGGGGGTTAGAGCCCCAGCATTTT. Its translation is CASSSLTARDRGLEPQHF.

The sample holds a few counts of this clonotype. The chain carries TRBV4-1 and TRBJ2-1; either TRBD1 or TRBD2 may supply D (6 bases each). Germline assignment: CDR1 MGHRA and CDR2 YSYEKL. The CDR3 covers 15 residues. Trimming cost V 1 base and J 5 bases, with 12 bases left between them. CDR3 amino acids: CASSQVGGTNNEQFF. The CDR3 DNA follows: TGCGCCAGCAGCCAAGTTGGGGGGACAAACAATGAGCAGTTCTTC.

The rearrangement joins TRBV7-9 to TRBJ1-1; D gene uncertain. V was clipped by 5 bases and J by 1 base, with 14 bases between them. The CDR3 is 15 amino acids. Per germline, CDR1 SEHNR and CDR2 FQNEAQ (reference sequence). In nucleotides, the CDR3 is TGTGCCAGCAGCGCCCGAGGACCGAGGAACACTGAAGCTTTCTTT. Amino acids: CASSARGPRNTEAFF.

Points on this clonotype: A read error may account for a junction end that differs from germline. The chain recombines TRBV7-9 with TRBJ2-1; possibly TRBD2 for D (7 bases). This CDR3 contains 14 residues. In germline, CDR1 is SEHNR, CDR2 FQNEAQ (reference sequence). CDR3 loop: CASRLGGGSGEQFF. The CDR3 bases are TGTGCCAGCAGATTAGGCGGGGGCTCCGGTGAGCAGTTCTTC.

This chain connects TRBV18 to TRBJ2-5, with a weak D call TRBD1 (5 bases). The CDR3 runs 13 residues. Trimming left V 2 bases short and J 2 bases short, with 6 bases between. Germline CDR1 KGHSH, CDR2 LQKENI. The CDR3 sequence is CASSPGAQETQYF. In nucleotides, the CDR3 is TGTGCCAGCTCACCAGGGGCACAAGAGACCCAGTACTTC.

CDR3 nucleotides: TGTGCCAGCAAACTGGGACAGGGGAACACTGAAGCTTTCTTT. Translating gives CASKLGQGNTEAFF. The rearrangement links TRBV3-1 to TRBJ1-1, with 9 bases fitting TRBD1. V trimming: 7 bases; J trimming: 1 base; junction bases outside the gene matches: 4. This CDR3 spans 14 amino acids. The germline CDR1 and CDR2 sequences are LGHDT and YNNKEL (reference sequence).

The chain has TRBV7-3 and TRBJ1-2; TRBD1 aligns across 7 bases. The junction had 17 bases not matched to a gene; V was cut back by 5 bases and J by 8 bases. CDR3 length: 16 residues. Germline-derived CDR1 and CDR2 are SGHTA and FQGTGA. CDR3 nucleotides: TGTGCCAGCAGCCCCCAGGGGACAGCCACCTACTCGGGCTACACCTTC. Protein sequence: CASSPQGTATYSGYTF.

The CDR3 nucleotides are TGTGCCAGCAGCAGACAGGGAGACTCACCCCTCCACTTT. Translation gives CASSRQGDSPLHF. The chain has TRBV6-1 and TRBJ1-6; the match to TRBD1 covers 7 bases. Germline CDR1 MNHNS, CDR2 SASEGT. The CDR3 is 13 amino acids. The J segment lost 10 bases and the V segment lost 6 bases, leaving 6 bases of the junction unmatched.

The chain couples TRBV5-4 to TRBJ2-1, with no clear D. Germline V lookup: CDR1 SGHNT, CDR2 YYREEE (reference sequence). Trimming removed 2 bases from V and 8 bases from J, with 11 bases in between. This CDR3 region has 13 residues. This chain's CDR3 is CASSFEAGDEQFF. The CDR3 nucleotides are TGTGCCAGCAGCTTTGAGGCTGGGGATGAGCAGTTCTTC.

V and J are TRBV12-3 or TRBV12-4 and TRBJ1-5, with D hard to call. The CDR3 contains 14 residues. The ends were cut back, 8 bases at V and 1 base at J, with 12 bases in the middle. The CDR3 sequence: CASRSQESNQPQHF. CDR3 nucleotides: TGTGCCAGCCGTAGCCAAGAAAGCAATCAGCCCCAGCATTTT.

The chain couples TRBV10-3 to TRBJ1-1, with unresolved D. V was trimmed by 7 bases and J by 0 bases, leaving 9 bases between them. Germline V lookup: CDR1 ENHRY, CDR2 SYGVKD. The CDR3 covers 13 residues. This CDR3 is CAIKSEMNTEAFF. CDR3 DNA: TGTGCCATCAAATCAGAGATGAACACTGAAGCTTTCTTT.

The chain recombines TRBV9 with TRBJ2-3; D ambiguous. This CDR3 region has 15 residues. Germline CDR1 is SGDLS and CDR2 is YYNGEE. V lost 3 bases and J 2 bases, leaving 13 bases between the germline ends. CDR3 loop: CASSESELYTDTQYF. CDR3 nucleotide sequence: TGTGCCAGCAGCGAGAGCGAGCTTTACACAGATACGCAGTATTTT.

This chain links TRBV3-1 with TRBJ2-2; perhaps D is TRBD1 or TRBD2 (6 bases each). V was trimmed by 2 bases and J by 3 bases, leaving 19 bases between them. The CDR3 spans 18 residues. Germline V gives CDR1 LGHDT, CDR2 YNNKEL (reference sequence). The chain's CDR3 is CASSQSGGPLRDTGELFF. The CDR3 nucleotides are TGTGCCAGCAGCCAAAGTGGGGGGCCTCTCCGGGACACCGGGGAGCTGTTTTTT.

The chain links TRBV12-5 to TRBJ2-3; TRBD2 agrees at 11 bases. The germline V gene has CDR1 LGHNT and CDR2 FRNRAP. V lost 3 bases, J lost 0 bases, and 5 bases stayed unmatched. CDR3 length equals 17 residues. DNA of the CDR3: TGTGCTAGTGGTTTAACGACTAGCGGGGCCAGCACAGATACGCAGTATTTT. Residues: CASGLTTSGASTDTQYF.

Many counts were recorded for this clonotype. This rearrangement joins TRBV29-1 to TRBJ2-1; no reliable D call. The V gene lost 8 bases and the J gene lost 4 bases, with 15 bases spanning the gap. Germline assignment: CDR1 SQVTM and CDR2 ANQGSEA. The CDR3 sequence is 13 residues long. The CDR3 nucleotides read TGCAGCCACACCCCCACAGCTTACAATGAGCAGTTCTTC. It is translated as CSHTPTAYNEQFF.

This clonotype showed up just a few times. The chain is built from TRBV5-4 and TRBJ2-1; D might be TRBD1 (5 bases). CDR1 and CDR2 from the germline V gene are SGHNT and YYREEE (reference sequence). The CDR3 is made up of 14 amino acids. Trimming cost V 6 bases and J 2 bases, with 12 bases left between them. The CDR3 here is CASNTGHTYNEQFF. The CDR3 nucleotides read TGTGCCAGCAACACAGGTCATACCTACAATGAGCAGTTCTTC.

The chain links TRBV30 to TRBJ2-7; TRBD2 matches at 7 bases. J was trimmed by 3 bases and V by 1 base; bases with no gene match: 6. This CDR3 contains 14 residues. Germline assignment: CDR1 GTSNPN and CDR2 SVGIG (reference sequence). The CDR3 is CAWSGLGGSYEQYF. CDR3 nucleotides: TGTGCCTGGAGTGGCCTCGGGGGGAGCTACGAGCAGTACTTC.

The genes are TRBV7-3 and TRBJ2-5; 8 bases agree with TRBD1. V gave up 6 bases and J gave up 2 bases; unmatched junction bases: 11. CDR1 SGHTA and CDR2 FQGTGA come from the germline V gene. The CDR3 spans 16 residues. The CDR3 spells CASSRQGRLAQETQYF. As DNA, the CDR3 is TGTGCCAGCAGTCGACAGGGGAGGCTAGCACAAGAGACCCAGTACTTC.